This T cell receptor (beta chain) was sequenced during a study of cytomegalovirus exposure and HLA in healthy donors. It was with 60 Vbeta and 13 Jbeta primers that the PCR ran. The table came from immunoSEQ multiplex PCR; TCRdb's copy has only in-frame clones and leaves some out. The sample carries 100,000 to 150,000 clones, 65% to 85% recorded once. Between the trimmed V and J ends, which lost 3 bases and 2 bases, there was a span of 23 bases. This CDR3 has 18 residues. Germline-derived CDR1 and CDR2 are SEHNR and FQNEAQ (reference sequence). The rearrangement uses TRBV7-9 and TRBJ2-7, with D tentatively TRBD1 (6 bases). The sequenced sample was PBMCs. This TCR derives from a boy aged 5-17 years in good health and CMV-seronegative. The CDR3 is CASSFTHSGAEGTYEQYF. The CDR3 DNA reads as TGTGCCAGCAGCTTCACGCACTCAGGGGCAGAGGGGACCTACGAGCAGTACTTC.